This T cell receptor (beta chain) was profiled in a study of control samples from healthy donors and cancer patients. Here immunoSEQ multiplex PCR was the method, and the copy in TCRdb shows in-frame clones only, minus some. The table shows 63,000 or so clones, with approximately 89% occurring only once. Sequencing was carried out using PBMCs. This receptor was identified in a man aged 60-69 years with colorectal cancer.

The CDR3 nucleotides read TGTGCCTGTACTGGGGGGCGCGAAGATACGCAGTATTTT. Its protein is CACTGGREDTQYF. The chain joins TRBV30 to TRBJ2-3; D may be TRBD1 or TRBD2 (6 bases each). The CDR3 length is 13 residues. Germline V gives CDR1 GTSNPN, CDR2 SVGIG (reference sequence). The V end lost 6 bases, the J end lost 5 bases, and 15 bases lay between the germline ends.